This T cell receptor beta chain was captured in a study of blood T cell repertoires in COVID-19. V was cut by 1 base and J by 0 bases, with 8 bases left in between. The germline V gene encodes CDR1 SGHRS and CDR2 YFSETQ. The CDR3 extends over 15 amino acids. In the source study's methods: Nucleated cell number was recorded as an estimate derived from reference gene primer amplification. Sequencing used immunoSEQ multiplex PCR; TCRdb keeps in-frame clones, though not all of them. V, J and clone size were drawn from that table, and D and trimming were deduced from the DNA. The table shows roughly 430,000 clones, with approximately 88% occurring only once.

The chain employs TRBV5-1 and TRBJ1-3; D not certain. Sample: PBMCs or T cells enriched from blood (not recorded which). The sequence was obtained from a woman in her thirties or forties with acute COVID-19. The CDR3 sequence: CASSLSGNSGNTIYF. The DNA for the CDR3 is TGCGCCAGCAGCTTGAGCGGAAACTCTGGAAACACCATATATTTT.